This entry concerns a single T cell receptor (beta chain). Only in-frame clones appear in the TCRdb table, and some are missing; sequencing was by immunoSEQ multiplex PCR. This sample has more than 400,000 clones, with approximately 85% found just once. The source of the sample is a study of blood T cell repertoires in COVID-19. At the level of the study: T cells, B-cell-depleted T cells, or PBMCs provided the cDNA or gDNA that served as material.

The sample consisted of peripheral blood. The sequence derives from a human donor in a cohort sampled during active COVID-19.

The CDR3 loop is CASSQRVVNTEAFF. In DNA, the CDR3 is TGTGCCAGCAGCCAACGAGTAGTGAACACTGAAGCTTTCTTT. The chain employs TRBV5-5 and TRBJ1-1; D gene ambiguous. V lost 4 bases and J 0 bases, leaving 10 bases between the germline ends. CDR3 length: 14 amino acids. The germline CDR1 and CDR2 sequences are SGHKS and YYEKEE (reference sequence).